This TCR beta chain appears in the sequencing data of a study of response to subunit inactivated influenza vaccine. The CDR3 contains 14 residues. Germline CDR1 is SNHLY and CDR2 is FYNNEI. The V and J ends lost 10 bases and 0 bases respectively, with 14 bases between them. One entry per CDR3 protein, called by TCRdb with MiXCR from the RT-PCR reads. Among just under 550,000 distinct CDR3 sequences listed, approximately 20% were seen once. This clonotype was counted only a few times. The same sample was also studied in work on T cells expressing NK-cell markers. That investigation notes: With UMIs, 5'RACE template switching was used to make TCR beta cDNA.

The specimen was CD4+ T cells sorted from PBMCs, collected 11 to 12 days after vaccination. The chain uses TRBV2 and TRBJ2-3; D gene uncertain. This clonotype originated in a man aged 50-60 years who received an inactivated influenza vaccine. The CDR3 protein is CAIDGPQSTDTQYF. CDR3 bases: TGTGCCATCGACGGACCACAAAGCACAGATACGCAGTATTTT.